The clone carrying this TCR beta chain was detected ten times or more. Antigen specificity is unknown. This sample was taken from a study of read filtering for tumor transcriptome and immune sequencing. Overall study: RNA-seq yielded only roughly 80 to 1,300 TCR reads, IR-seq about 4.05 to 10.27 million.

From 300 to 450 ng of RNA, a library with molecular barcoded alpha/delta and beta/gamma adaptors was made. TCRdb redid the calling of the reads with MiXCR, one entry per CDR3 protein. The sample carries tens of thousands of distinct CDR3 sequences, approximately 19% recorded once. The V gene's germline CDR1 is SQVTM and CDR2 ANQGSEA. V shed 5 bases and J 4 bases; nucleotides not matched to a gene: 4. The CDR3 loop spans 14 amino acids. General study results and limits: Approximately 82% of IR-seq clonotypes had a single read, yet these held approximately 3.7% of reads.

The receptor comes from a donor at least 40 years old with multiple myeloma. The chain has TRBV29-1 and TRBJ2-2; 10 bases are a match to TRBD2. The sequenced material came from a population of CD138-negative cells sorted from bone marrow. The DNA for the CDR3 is TGCAGCGTTCAGGGACTAGCGTTCACCGGGGAGCTGTTTTTT. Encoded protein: CSVQGLAFTGELFF.